These 21 T cell receptor beta chains share one sample of origin, sequenced in a study of shared clonotypes between healthy human individuals (dated by TCRdb to about 2020). The receptor library was made with the immunoSEQ multiplex PCR assay. The table was pulled from immuneACCESS by TCRdb, which kept in-frame rearrangements only. Such tables lose some clones; where checked, under half of the loss comes from unresolved V genes, and the rest has no known cause. This sample gives more than 2 million clones in total; around 95% of them show up just once. 0.1% to 0.15% of the sample goes to the ten largest clones. Sequencing was done on a sample of naive CD4+ T cells sorted from blood. The sample's cell subset or site, from its label and the paper: CD45RA+ positively selected. These receptors were collected from a man younger than 35 in good health.

This clone has just one count. This same CDR3 is encoded by further DNA sequences in the sample. The V gene is TRBV5-1, the J gene TRBJ1-4; 10 nucleotides agree with TRBD1. Germline V gene sequence: CDR1 SGHRS, CDR2 YFSETQ. J was trimmed by 5 bases and V by 0 bases; bases with no gene match: 4. This CDR3 is 16 amino acids long. CDR3 DNA sequence: TGCGCCAGCAGCTTGGCCCCGGGACAGGGGAATGAAAAACTGTTTTTT. The encoded protein is CASSLAPGQGNEKLFF.

The V and J genes are TRBV5-1 and TRBJ2-3; D is ambiguous. The CDR3 sequence is 14 residues long. The V end was cut by 4 bases, the J end by 1 base, with 10 bases between. The germline V gene has CDR1 SGHRS and CDR2 YFSETQ. The CDR3: CASSRMDRTDTQYF. The CDR3 coding sequence is TGCGCCAGCAGCCGCATGGACCGCACAGATACGCAGTATTTT.

Remarks on this clone: Other DNA sequences of this sample code for an identical CDR3. The CDR3: CASSYSPGGYEQYF. The CDR3 bases are TGTGCCAGCAGTTACTCTCCAGGGGGCTACGAGCAGTACTTC. The chain joins TRBV6-5 to TRBJ2-7; 7 bases match TRBD1. The CDR3 covers 14 residues. Germline V CDR1 and CDR2: MNHEY, SVGAGI. V was pared by 0 bases and J by 3 bases, with 2 bases of the junction left unmatched.

This clone was observed many times. Other DNA sequences in this sample translate to the same CDR3. V usage is TRBV25-1 and J usage is TRBJ1-6, with 7 bases lining up with TRBD1. Trimming removed 3 bases from V and 10 bases from J; junction bases left unmatched: 6. CDR1 MGHDK and CDR2 SYGVNS come from the germline V gene. This CDR3 is built from 14 residues. CDR3 amino acids: CASSDSQGRSPLHF. CDR3 DNA: TGTGCCAGCAGTGACTCACAGGGGAGGTCACCCCTCCACTTT.

This rearrangement joins TRBV28 to TRBJ1-5; possible D gene TRBD1, 5 bases. V shed 6 bases and J shed 0 bases, with 24 bases lying between them. Germline values: CDR1 MDHEN, CDR2 SYDVKM. The length of the CDR3 is 19 residues. CDR3 in amino acids: CASSPRVGLRTYSNQPQHF. The CDR3 coding sequence is TGTGCCAGCAGCCCGAGGGTGGGGCTTCGAACCTATAGCAATCAGCCCCAGCATTTT.

The chain has TRBV5-6 and TRBJ2-3; unclear D gene. Germline-derived CDR1 and CDR2 are SGHDT and YYEEEE. V gave up 4 bases and J gave up 0 bases, with 12 bases separating them. The CDR3 contains 15 residues. The CDR3: CASSATLSSTDTQYF. The CDR3 DNA follows: TGTGCCAGCAGCGCCACCTTATCTAGCACAGATACGCAGTATTTT. Filled out from reference TRBV5-6 and TRBJ2-3, the complete variable domain reads DAGVTQSPTHLIKTRGQQVTLRCSPKSGHDTVSWYQQALGQGPQFIFQYYEEEERQRGNFPDRFSGHQFPNYSSELNVNALLLGDSALYLCASSATLSSTDTQYFGPGTRLTVL.

This chain links TRBV5-1 with TRBJ2-1, with 8 bases lining up with TRBD1. The germline V gene encodes CDR1 SGHRS and CDR2 YFSETQ. Losses at the gene ends were 4 bases for V and 0 bases for J; bases not matched to a gene: 9. The CDR3 extends over 17 amino acids. CDR3 nucleotides: TGCGCCAGCAGCCCCTCGACAGGGGCGAGCTCCTACAATGAGCAGTTCTTC. It translates to CASSPSTGASSYNEQFF.

The chain couples TRBV27 to TRBJ1-2; D is unresolved. The V gene's germline CDR1 is MNHEY and CDR2 SMNVEV (reference sequence). V was cut by 6 bases and J by 7 bases, with 15 bases left in between. The CDR3 is 13 amino acids. The CDR3 region has the DNA TGTGCCAGCAGGAGCACATTGAGTGTTGGCTACACCTTC. It encodes CASRSTLSVGYTF.

The J gene is TRBJ2-1, the V gene TRBV5-4; 7 positions agree with TRBD2. Germline CDR1 is SGHNT and CDR2 is YYREEE (reference sequence). The length of the CDR3 is 14 residues. The V and J ends lost 3 bases and 2 bases, in that order; junction bases with no gene match: 2. CDR3 sequence (DNA): TGTGCCAGCAGCTCGGGAGGCCCCTACAATGAGCAGTTCTTC. It specifies CASSSGGPYNEQFF.

V and J are TRBV10-1 and TRBJ1-4, with D perhaps matching TRBD1 (5 bases). The V and J ends lost 6 bases and 3 bases respectively, with 14 bases between them. Germline V gene data show CDR1 as WNHNN and CDR2 as SYGVQD (reference sequence). This CDR3 contains 15 residues. Here the CDR3 reads CASSRFTGANEKLFF. Here the CDR3 DNA reads TGCGCCAGCAGCCGGTTTACAGGAGCTAATGAAAAACTGTTTTTT.

This clone has just one count. The chain carries TRBV2 and TRBJ1-1, with no clear D. There are 13 residues in the CDR3. V lost 4 bases to trimming and J lost 6 bases, with 12 bases between them. Germline V gene sequence: CDR1 SNHLY, CDR2 FYNNEI. CDR3 sequence: CASSGEAKAEAFF. The DNA of the CDR3 is TGTGCCAGCAGTGGAGAGGCGAAGGCTGAAGCTTTCTTT.

The V call is TRBV11-3, the J call TRBJ2-4; D could derive from TRBD1 or TRBD2 (5 bases each). Germline CDR1 SGHNT, CDR2 YENEEA. The CDR3 consists of 14 residues. The ends were cut back, 6 bases at V and 6 bases at J, with 15 bases in the middle. The CDR3 loop reads CASSPQGPPNIQYF. The CDR3 DNA follows: TGTGCCAGCAGTCCGCAGGGACCCCCAAACATTCAGTACTTC.

This sequence joins TRBV7-9 and TRBJ1-2; 10 bases are a match to TRBD1. The germline CDR1 and CDR2 sequences are SEHNR and FQNEAQ (reference sequence). V was pared by 7 bases and J by 8 bases, with 13 bases of the junction left unmatched. This CDR3 comprises 15 residues. The CDR3 DNA sequence: TGTGCCAGCACCCCGCCCGGGACAGGGGCTCGGGGCTACACCTTC. Amino acid sequence: CASTPPGTGARGYTF.

The gene calls are TRBV19 and TRBJ1-6, with D hard to call. Trimming took off 3 bases at V and 0 bases at J, with 6 bases between the two ends. Looked up from germline, CDR1 is LNHDA and CDR2 is SQIVND (reference sequence). This CDR3 has 15 amino acids. CDR3 nucleotide sequence: TGTGCCAGTAGTATGCAGAGCTCCTATAATTCACCCCTCCACTTT. Protein sequence: CASSMQSSYNSPLHF.

The J gene is TRBJ2-5, the V gene TRBV6-5; 7 bases match TRBD1. V gave up 5 bases and J gave up 12 bases; unmatched junction bases: 12. The CDR3 is 13 amino acids. CDR1 is MNHEY, CDR2 SVGAGI, per germline. The CDR3 spells CASSAPVGQLEYF. The CDR3 coding sequence is TGTGCCAGCAGTGCGCCCGTGGGACAGTTGGAGTACTTC.

This clone was recorded only once. V and J are TRBV2 and TRBJ2-2, with D perhaps matching TRBD1 (8 bases). Germline V gives CDR1 SNHLY, CDR2 FYNNEI. Trimming took 4 bases from V and 4 from J, leaving 13 bases between them. This CDR3 comprises 15 residues. The CDR3 DNA reads TGTGCCAGCAGTGGACAGGGGAGGGCCACCGGGGAGCTGTTTTTT. Its protein product is CASSGQGRATGELFF.

The V and J genes are TRBV30 and TRBJ1-5; tentative D call: TRBD1 (5 bases). V was pared by 2 bases and J by 3 bases, with 14 bases between. The CDR3 spans 15 residues. CDR1 and CDR2 from the germline V gene are GTSNPN and SVGIG (reference sequence). CDR3 nucleotides: TGTGCCTGGAGTTCGACAGATTACTCCAATCAGCCCCAGCATTTT. It is translated as CAWSSTDYSNQPQHF. The full variable domain, with the rest looked up from reference TRBV30 and TRBJ1-5, is SQTIHQWPATLVQPVGSPLSLECTVEGTSNPNLYWYRQAAGRGLQLLFYSVGIGQISSEVPQNLSASRPQDRQFILSSKKLLLSDSGFYLCAWSSTDYSNQPQHFGDGTRLSIL.

The CDR3 sequence is CAWSKGPTIYGYTF. DNA of the CDR3: TGTGCCTGGAGTAAGGGACCTACGATCTATGGCTACACCTTC. V is TRBV30 and J is TRBJ1-2, with a weak D call TRBD1 (5 bases). V lost 2 bases and J lost 4, with 14 bases in between. In germline, CDR1 is GTSNPN, CDR2 SVGIG (reference sequence). The CDR3 length is 14 residues. Based on the CDR3 plus reference TRBV30 and TRBJ1-2, the full variable domain is SQTIHQWPATLVQPVGSPLSLECTVEGTSNPNLYWYRQAAGRGLQLLFYSVGIGQISSEVPQNLSASRPQDRQFILSSKKLLLSDSGFYLCAWSKGPTIYGYTFGSGTRLTVV.

CDR3 protein: CASSLDQGPNYGYTF. CDR3 coding DNA: TGCGCCAGCAGCTTGGATCAGGGGCCTAACTATGGCTACACCTTC. The genes are TRBV5-1 and TRBJ1-2, with D possibly being TRBD1 (6 bases). The CDR3 is 15 residues long. V lost 0 bases and J lost 0, with 9 bases in between. Germline-derived CDR1 and CDR2 are SGHRS and YFSETQ.

CDR3 region: CASSLSFPADTQYF. CDR3 nucleotide sequence: TGTGCCAGCAGCTTAAGTTTCCCAGCAGATACGCAGTATTTT. V is TRBV11-2 and J is TRBJ2-3; D not resolved. Germline-derived CDR1 and CDR2 are SGHAT and FQNNGV. The V end lost 2 bases, the J end lost 4 bases, and 10 bases lay between the germline ends. This CDR3 has 14 amino acids.

The V and J genes are TRBV7-8 and TRBJ2-1; D gene ambiguous. CDR3 length: 17 residues. V lost 5 bases, J lost 0 bases, and 17 bases lay in between. Per germline, CDR1 SGHVS and CDR2 FQNEAQ. The CDR3 region is CASSRGPEPSSYNEQFF. The CDR3, as DNA: TGTGCCAGCAGCCGAGGCCCCGAGCCGAGCTCCTACAATGAGCAGTTCTTC. Based on the CDR3 plus reference TRBV7-8 and TRBJ2-1, the full variable domain is GAGVSQSPRYKVAKRGQDVALRCDPISGHVSLFWYQQALGQGPEFLTYFQNEAQLDKSGLPSDRFFAERPEGSVSTLKIQRTQQEDSAVYLCASSRGPEPSSYNEQFFGPGTRLTVL.